What follows are 17 T cell receptor beta chains derived from one specimen sequenced in a study of blood T cell repertoires in COVID-19. TCRdb's copy holds only in-frame clones and misses some; the assay was immunoSEQ multiplex PCR. The top ten clones hold around 17% of a sample with about 16,000 clones, more than 75% of them seen once. Sequenced material: peripheral blood. These receptor sequences come from a human donor with active COVID-19. The donor label of this sample is uncertain.

The genes are TRBV9 and TRBJ2-4; D might be TRBD1 (5 bases). Germline CDR1 is SGDLS and CDR2 is YYNGEE. Trimming removed 3 bases from V and 5 bases from J, with 12 bases in between. The CDR3 is made up of 14 amino acids. CDR3 amino acids: CASSGQGVENIQYF. The CDR3 region has the DNA TGTGCCAGCAGCGGGCAGGGTGTAGAAAACATTCAGTACTTC.

V is TRBV4-3 and J is TRBJ2-1; 8 bases align to TRBD2. V trimming: 1 base; J trimming: 5 bases; junction bases outside the gene matches: 13. Germline lookup yields CDR1 LGHNA and CDR2 YSLEER. CDR3 length: 18 residues. Here the CDR3 DNA reads TGCGCCAGCAGCCAAGCCCCGGTTGGGGCGGGGGGAAACAATGAGCAGTTCTTC. This translates into CASSQAPVGAGGNNEQFF.

The rearrangement uses TRBV18 and TRBJ2-1, with TRBD2 as a possible D gene (6 bases). The V end was cut by 3 bases, the J end by 14 bases, with 14 bases between. CDR1 KGHSH and CDR2 LQKENI come from the germline V gene. There are 12 residues in the CDR3. The CDR3 DNA is TGTGCCAGCTCACCGGCGACATGGACTAAGTTCTTC. It translates to CASSPATWTKFF.

This sequence joins TRBV19 and TRBJ1-6; 7 bases line up with TRBD1. Germline V lookup: CDR1 LNHDA, CDR2 SQIVND (reference sequence). The length of the CDR3 is 15 residues. V trimming: 6 bases; J trimming: 8 bases; junction bases outside the gene matches: 10. The chain's CDR3 is CASRQGVGSHSPLHF. The CDR3 DNA reads TGTGCCAGTAGGCAGGGGGTAGGGTCCCATTCACCCCTCCACTTT.

This chain uses TRBV19 with TRBJ2-4, with 9 bases that match TRBD2. The CDR3 covers 14 residues. Per germline, CDR1 LNHDA and CDR2 SQIVND (reference sequence). V trimming: 1 base; J trimming: 6 bases; junction bases outside the gene matches: 1. CDR3 sequence reads: CASSIGGLANIQYF. The CDR3 region has the DNA TGTGCCAGTAGTATAGGGGGACTAGCAAACATTCAGTACTTC. The whole variable domain, filled in from reference TRBV19 and TRBJ2-4, reads DGGITQSPKYLFRKEGQNVTLSCEQNLNHDAMYWYRQDPGQGLRLIYYSQIVNDFQKGDIAEGYSVSREKKESFPLTVTSAQKNPTAFYLCASSIGGLANIQYFGAGTRLSVL.

This chain joins TRBV5-6 and TRBJ2-7; TRBD2 is a possible D gene (5 bases). In germline, CDR1 is SGHDT, CDR2 YYEEEE. V lost 4 bases and J lost 2, with 16 bases in between. The CDR3 contains 15 residues. The CDR3 protein is CASSPDYKITYEQYF. The CDR3 coding sequence is TGTGCCAGCAGCCCCGACTATAAAATAACCTACGAGCAGTACTTC.

The chain combines TRBV3-1 (or the pseudogene TRBV3-2) with TRBJ1-1; perhaps TRBD1 as D (5 bases). The CDR3 contains 18 residues. Germline CDR1 reads LGHDT; CDR2 reads YNNKEL (reference sequence). Trimming removed 1 base at V and 4 bases at J, with 22 bases between. Written as DNA, the CDR3 is TGTGCCAGCAGCCAAGCTGTATTAGGGGCAAGCCTATCCACTGAAGCTTTCTTT. It encodes CASSQAVLGASLSTEAFF.

The CDR3 DNA is TGTGCCAGCAGTCCCCTGGGGAGCTCTGGAAACACCATATATTTT. The encoded protein is CASSPLGSSGNTIYF. The genes are TRBV5-5 and TRBJ1-3; D remains unclear. The CDR3 is 15 amino acids. The germline V gene has CDR1 SGHKS and CDR2 YYEKEE (reference sequence). Trimming stripped 5 bases from V and 0 bases from J, with 12 bases between.

The chain recombines TRBV3-1 (or the pseudogene TRBV3-2) with TRBJ1-4; D remains ambiguous. This CDR3 contains 14 residues. Trimming took off 8 bases at V and 0 bases at J, with 10 bases between the two ends. Germline assignment: CDR1 LGHDT and CDR2 YNNKEL (reference sequence). The CDR3 loop reads CASAPRATNEKLFF. The CDR3 nucleotides read TGTGCCAGCGCCCCGAGGGCAACTAATGAAAAACTGTTTTTT.

The chain joins TRBV7-2 to TRBJ2-7, with 8 bases lining up with TRBD2. This CDR3 contains 14 residues. Germline assignment: CDR1 SGHTA and CDR2 FQGNSA. V dropped 1 base and J dropped 2; count of bases not matched to a gene: 1. The CDR3 spells CASSLVAGTYEQYF. The CDR3 DNA follows: TGTGCCAGCAGCTTAGTAGCGGGGACCTACGAGCAGTACTTC. Together with reference TRBV7-2 and TRBJ2-7, the CDR3 gives the full variable domain: GAGVSQSPSNKVTEKGKDVELRCDPISGHTALYWYRQSLGQGLEFLIYFQGNSAPDKSGLPSDRFSAERTGGSVSTLTIQRTQQEDSAVYLCASSLVAGTYEQYFGPGTRLTVT.

The table lists this clone with a few counts. V usage is TRBV11-2 and J usage is TRBJ1-4; D not certain. V lost 2 bases and J lost 0, with 7 bases in between. CDR1 and CDR2 (germline): SGHAT, FQNNGV. The CDR3 extends over 15 amino acids. CDR3 DNA sequence: TGTGCCAGCAGCTTAACGGTCGCAACTAATGAAAAACTGTTTTTT. Its translation: CASSLTVATNEKLFF.

Here the CDR3 reads CASSAMGGGYGYTF. CDR3 DNA sequence: TGTGCCAGCAGCGCGATGGGGGGAGGGTATGGCTACACCTTC. The chain combines TRBV7-9 with TRBJ1-2, with a possible D match to TRBD1 (5 bases). Trimming removed 5 bases from V and 5 bases from J, with 15 bases in between. CDR1 is SEHNR and CDR2 is FQNEAQ in the germline V gene (reference sequence). The CDR3 extends over 14 amino acids.

This clone is labeled as large. J is TRBJ1-1 and V is TRBV28; 8 bases are a match to TRBD1. This CDR3 is built from 13 residues. Germline trimming cut 6 bases from V and 4 bases from J; bases unmatched to any gene: 4. Germline CDR1 MDHEN, CDR2 SYDVKM. CDR3 region: CASRRDRITEAFF. In DNA, the CDR3 is TGTGCCAGCAGAAGGGACAGGATCACTGAAGCTTTCTTT.

This chain connects TRBV7-9 to TRBJ1-2, with 7 bases matching TRBD1. V was clipped by 0 bases and J by 7 bases; unmatched bases: 5. The CDR3 contains 14 residues. Germline V gene data show CDR1 as SEHNR and CDR2 as FQNEAQ (reference sequence). The CDR3 DNA reads TGTGCCAGCAGCTTAGCCGACAGGGAGAGTGGCTACACCTTC. Translation gives CASSLADRESGYTF.

The chain uses TRBV29-1 and TRBJ1-1; D possibly corresponds to TRBD1 (5 bases). CDR3 size: 15 residues. Trimming removed 7 bases at V and 6 bases at J, with 24 bases between. CDR1 and CDR2 (germline): SQVTM, ANQGSEA. For the CDR3, the DNA is TGCAGCGCTCCCCCCCGCGGGACGCCAGGAGCTGAAGCTTTCTTT. Translation: CSAPPRGTPGAEAFF.

The chain couples TRBV6-6 to TRBJ1-1; tentative D call: TRBD1 (5 bases). V lost 6 bases and J 1 base, leaving 12 bases between the germline ends. Per germline, CDR1 MNHNY and CDR2 SVGAGI (reference sequence). The length of the CDR3 is 14 residues. CDR3 in amino acids: CASRTAGGNTEAFF. Here the CDR3 DNA reads TGTGCCAGCAGAACGGCGGGGGGGAACACTGAAGCTTTCTTT.

In this sample, this clone turned up a few times. The chain recombines TRBV10-3 with TRBJ2-4; D might be TRBD1 (6 bases). V lost 0 bases to trimming and J lost 4 bases, with 13 bases between them. The CDR3 runs to 16 residues. Per germline, CDR1 ENHRY and CDR2 SYGVKD. In DNA form, the CDR3 reads TGTGCCATCAGTGAGTCGATGCAGGGGCCGAAAAACATTCAGTACTTC. Its translation is CAISESMQGPKNIQYF.